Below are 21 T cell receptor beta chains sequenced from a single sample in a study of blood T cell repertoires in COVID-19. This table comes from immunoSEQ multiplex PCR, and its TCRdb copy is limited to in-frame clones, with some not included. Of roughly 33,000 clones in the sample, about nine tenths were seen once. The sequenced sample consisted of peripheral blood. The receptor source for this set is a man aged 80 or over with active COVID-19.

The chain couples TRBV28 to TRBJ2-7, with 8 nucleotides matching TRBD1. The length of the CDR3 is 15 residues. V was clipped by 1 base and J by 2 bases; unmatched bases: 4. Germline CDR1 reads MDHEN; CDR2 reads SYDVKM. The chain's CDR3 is CASSLSGTGTYEQYF. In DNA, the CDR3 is TGTGCCAGCAGTTTATCCGGGACAGGTACCTACGAGCAGTACTTC.

DNA of the CDR3: TGTGCCAGCAGGCCAACAGGGGCCGCTAACTATGGCTACACCTTC. Protein sequence: CASRPTGAANYGYTF. The V gene is TRBV7-9, the J gene TRBJ1-2, with 7 bases that match TRBD1. This CDR3 region has 15 residues. Germline CDR1 reads SEHNR; CDR2 reads FQNEAQ (reference sequence). V shed 6 bases, J shed 0 bases, and the junction held 7 bases outside the gene matches.

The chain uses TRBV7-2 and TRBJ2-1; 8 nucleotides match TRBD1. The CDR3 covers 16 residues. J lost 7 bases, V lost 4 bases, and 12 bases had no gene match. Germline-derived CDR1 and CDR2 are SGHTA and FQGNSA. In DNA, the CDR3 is TGTGCCAGCAGCTCCGATCCGGACAGGGACCTGAATGAGCAGTTCTTC. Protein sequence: CASSSDPDRDLNEQFF.

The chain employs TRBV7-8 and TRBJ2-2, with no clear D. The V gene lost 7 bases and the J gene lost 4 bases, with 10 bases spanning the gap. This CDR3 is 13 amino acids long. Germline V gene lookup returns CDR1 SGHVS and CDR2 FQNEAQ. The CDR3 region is CASNFGVTGELFF. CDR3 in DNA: TGTGCCAGCAACTTCGGAGTCACCGGGGAGCTGTTTTTT.

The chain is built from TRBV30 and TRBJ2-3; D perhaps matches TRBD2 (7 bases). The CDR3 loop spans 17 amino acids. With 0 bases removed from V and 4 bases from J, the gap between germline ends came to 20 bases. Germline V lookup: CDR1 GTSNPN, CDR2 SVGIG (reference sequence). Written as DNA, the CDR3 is TGTGCCTGGAGTGTACGATATTTCGGCGGGGGCGCAGATACGCAGTATTTT. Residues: CAWSVRYFGGGADTQYF.

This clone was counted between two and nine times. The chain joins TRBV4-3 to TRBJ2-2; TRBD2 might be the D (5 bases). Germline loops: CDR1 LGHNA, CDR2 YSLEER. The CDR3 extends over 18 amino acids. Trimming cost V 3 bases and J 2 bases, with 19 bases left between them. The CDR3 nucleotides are TGCGCCAGCAGCCAGGCGCTGTGGACTTCTCTTAACACCGGGGAGCTGTTTTTT. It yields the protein CASSQALWTSLNTGELFF.

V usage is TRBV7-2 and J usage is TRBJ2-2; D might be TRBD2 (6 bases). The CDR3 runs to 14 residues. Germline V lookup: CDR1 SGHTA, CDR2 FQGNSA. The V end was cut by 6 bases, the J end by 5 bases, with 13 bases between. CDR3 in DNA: TGTGCCAGCAGAAGGGTCCGGGGGACCGGGGAGCTGTTTTTT. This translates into CASRRVRGTGELFF.

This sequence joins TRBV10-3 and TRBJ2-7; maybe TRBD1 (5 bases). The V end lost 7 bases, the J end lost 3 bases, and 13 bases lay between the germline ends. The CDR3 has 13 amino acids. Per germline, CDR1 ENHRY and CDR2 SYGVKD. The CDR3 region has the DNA TGTGCCATCAACCAGGGCGGAAACTACGAGCAGTACTTC. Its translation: CAINQGGNYEQYF.

In nucleotides, the CDR3 is TGTGCCAGCAGCTCACAGGGGTTACGTTATAATTCACCCCTCCACTTT. It codes for CASSSQGLRYNSPLHF. V gene TRBV7-2 combines with J gene TRBJ1-6; 7 bases align to TRBD1. The length of the CDR3 is 16 residues. V trimming: 4 bases; J trimming: 4 bases; junction bases outside the gene matches: 7. Germline V gene lookup returns CDR1 SGHTA and CDR2 FQGNSA.

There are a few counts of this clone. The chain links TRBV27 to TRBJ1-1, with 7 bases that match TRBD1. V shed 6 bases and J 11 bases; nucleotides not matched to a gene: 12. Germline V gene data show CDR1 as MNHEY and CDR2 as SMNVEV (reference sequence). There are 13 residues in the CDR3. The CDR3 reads CASRATGSGKAFF. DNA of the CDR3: TGTGCCAGCAGGGCGACAGGGAGTGGAAAGGCTTTCTTT.

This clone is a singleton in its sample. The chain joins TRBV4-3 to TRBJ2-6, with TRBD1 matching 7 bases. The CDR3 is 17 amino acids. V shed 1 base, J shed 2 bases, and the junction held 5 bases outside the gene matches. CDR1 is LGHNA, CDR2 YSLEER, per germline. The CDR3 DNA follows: TGCGCCAGCAGCCAAGGCGGACAGGACGCTGGGGCCAACGTCCTGACTTTC. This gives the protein CASSQGGQDAGANVLTF.

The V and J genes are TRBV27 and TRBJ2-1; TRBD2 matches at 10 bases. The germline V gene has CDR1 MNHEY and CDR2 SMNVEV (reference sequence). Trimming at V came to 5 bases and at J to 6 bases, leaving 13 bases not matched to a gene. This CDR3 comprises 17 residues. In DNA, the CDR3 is TGTGCCAGCAGTCCACGACAGGGACTAGCGTTAGGCAATGAGCAGTTCTTC. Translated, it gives CASSPRQGLALGNEQFF.

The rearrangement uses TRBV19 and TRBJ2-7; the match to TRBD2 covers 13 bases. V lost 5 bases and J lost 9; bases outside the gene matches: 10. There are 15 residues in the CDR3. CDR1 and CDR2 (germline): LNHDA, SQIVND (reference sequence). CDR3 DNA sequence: TGTGCCAGTAGTTTCGGGACTAGCGGGACTTCTGGGCAGTACTTC. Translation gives CASSFGTSGTSGQYF.

This chain's CDR3 is CASRRRQSLSTDTQYF. The CDR3 DNA reads as TGTGCCAGCAGGCGCCGACAAAGCCTTAGCACAGATACGCAGTATTTT. V and J are TRBV28 and TRBJ2-3; D unclear. V was cut by 6 bases and J by 0 bases, with 16 bases left in between. Per the germline V gene, CDR1 is MDHEN and CDR2 is SYDVKM. This CDR3 spans 16 amino acids.

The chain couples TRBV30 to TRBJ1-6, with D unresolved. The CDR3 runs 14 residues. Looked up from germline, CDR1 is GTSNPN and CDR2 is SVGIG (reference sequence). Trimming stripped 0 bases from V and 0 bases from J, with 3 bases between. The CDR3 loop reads CAWSVNSYNSPLHF. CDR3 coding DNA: TGTGCCTGGAGTGTTAACTCCTATAATTCACCCCTCCACTTT.

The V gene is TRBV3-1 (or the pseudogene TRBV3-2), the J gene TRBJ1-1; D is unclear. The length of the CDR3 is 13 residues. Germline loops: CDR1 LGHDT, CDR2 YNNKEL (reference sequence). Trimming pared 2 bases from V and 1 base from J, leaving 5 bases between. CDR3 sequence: CASSQTPNTEAFF. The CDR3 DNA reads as TGTGCCAGCAGCCAAACACCGAACACTGAAGCTTTCTTT.

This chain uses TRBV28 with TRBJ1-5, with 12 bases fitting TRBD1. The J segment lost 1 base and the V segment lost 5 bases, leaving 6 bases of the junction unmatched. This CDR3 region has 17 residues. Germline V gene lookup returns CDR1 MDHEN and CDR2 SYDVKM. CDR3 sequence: CASSNSGTGGSNQPQHF. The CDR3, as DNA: TGTGCCAGCAGTAATTCCGGGACAGGGGGCAGCAATCAGCCCCAGCATTTT.

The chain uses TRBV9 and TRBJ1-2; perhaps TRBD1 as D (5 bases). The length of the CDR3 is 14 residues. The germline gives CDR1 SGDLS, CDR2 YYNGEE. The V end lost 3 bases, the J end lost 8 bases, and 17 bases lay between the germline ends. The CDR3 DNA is TGTGCCAGCAGCGCCCTGAACCCGGGGGAGGGCTACACCTTC. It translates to CASSALNPGEGYTF. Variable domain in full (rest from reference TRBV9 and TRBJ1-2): DSGVTQTPKHLITATGQRVTLRCSPRSGDLSVYWYQQSLDQGLQFLIQYYNGEERAKGNILERFSAQQFPDLHSELNLSSLELGDSALYFCASSALNPGEGYTFGSGTRLTVV.

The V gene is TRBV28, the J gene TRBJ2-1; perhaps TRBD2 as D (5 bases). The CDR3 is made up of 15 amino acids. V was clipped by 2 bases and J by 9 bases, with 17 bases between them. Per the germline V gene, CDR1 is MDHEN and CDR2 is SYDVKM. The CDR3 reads CASSLGPPLVGEQFF. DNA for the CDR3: TGTGCCAGCAGTTTAGGCCCCCCACTAGTAGGTGAGCAGTTCTTC.

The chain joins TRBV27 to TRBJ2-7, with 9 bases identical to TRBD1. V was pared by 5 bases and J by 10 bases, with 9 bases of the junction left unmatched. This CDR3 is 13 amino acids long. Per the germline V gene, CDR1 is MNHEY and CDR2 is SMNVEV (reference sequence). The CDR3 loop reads CASSIYRTGEQYF. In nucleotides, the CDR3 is TGTGCCAGCAGTATATACCGGACAGGGGAACAGTACTTC.

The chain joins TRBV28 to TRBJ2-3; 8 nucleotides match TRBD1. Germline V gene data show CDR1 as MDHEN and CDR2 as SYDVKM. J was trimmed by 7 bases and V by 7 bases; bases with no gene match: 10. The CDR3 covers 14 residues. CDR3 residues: CASTTGGEQHTQYF. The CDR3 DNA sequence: TGTGCCAGCACCACAGGGGGAGAACAGCATACGCAGTATTTT. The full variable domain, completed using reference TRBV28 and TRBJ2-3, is DVKVTQSSRYLVKRTGEKVFLECVQDMDHENMFWYRQDPGLGLRLIYFSYDVKMKEKGDIPEGYSVSREKKERFSLILESASTNQTSMYLCASTTGGEQHTQYFGPGTRLTVL.